This T cell receptor (beta chain) emerged from a study of naive and memory T cell subsets. Germline V gene lookup returns CDR1 MNHEY and CDR2 SMNVEV (reference sequence). Trimming took 10 bases from V and 5 from J, leaving 18 bases between them. The CDR3 has 14 residues. The beta constant-region primer was an equimolar mix of two oligonucleotides covering TRBC1 and TRBC2. TCRdb reanalysed the UMI-ligation and nested PCR reads using MiXCR and keeps one entry per CDR3 protein. The sample records approximately 89,000 distinct CDR3 sequences, over 7% being singletons. A few counts support this clonotype. The sequenced sample was central memory CD4+ T cells from blood. This receptor was taken from a human donor in good health. The V gene is TRBV27, the J gene TRBJ2-1, with a tentative D call TRBD1 (5 bases). The CDR3 spells CAIGGRGRNNEQFF. CDR3 sequence (DNA): TGTGCCATCGGCGGAAGGGGTCGCAACAATGAGCAGTTCTTC.